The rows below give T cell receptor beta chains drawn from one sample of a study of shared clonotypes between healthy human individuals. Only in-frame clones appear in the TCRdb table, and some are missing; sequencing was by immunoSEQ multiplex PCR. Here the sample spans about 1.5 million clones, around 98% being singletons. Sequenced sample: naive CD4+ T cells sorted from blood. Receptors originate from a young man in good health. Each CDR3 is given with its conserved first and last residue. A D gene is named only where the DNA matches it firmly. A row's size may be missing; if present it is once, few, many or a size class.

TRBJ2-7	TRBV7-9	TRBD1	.	CASSRGGGQGTFEQYF	TGTGCCAGCAGCCGCGGTGGGGGACAGGGAACTTTCGAGCAGTACTTC
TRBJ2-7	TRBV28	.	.	CASRSTGSHEQYF	TGTGCCAGCAGGAGCACAGGGTCCCACGAGCAGTACTTC
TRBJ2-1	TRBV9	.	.	CASSPGRSYNEQFF	TGTGCCAGCAGCCCCGGTCGGTCATACAATGAGCAGTTCTTC
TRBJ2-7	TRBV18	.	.	CASSGGMGYEQYF	TGTGCCAGCTCCGGAGGGATGGGGTACGAGCAGTACTTC
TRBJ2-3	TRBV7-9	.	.	CASSLDAGTTDTQYF	TGTGCCAGCAGCTTAGACGCGGGAACCACAGATACGCAGTATTTT
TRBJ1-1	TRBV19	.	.	CASSIFASGNTEAFF	TGTGCCAGTAGTATCTTCGCTTCCGGCAACACTGAAGCTTTCTTT
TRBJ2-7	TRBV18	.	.	CASSPREKHYEQYF	TGTGCCAGCTCACCAAGGGAGAAACACTACGAGCAGTACTTC
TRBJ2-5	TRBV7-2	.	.	CASSLVRQETQYF	TGTGCCAGCAGCTTAGTCCGCCAAGAGACCCAGTACTTC
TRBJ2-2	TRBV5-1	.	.	CASSLLPNGGGELFF	TGCGCCAGCAGCTTGTTGCCTAACGGGGGCGGGGAGCTGTTTTTT
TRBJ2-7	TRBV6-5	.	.	CASRGTSYEQYF	TGTGCCAGCAGAGGGACCTCCTACGAGCAGTACTTC
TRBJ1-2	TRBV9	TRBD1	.	CASSVPGGDGYTF	TGTGCCAGCAGCGTACCAGGGGGGGATGGCTACACCTTC
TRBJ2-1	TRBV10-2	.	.	CASWNSFFPDNEQFF	TGCGCCAGCTGGAACAGTTTCTTTCCAGACAATGAGCAGTTCTTC
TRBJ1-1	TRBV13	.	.	CASSLIGTKAEAFF	TGTGCCAGCAGCTTGATTGGGACAAAGGCTGAAGCTTTCTTT
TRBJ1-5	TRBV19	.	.	CASSAVLQGGSNQPQHF	TGTGCCAGTAGTGCAGTATTACAGGGAGGTAGCAATCAGCCCCAGCATTTT
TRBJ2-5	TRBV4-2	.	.	CASSQEVQGGTQYF	TGTGCCAGCAGCCAAGAAGTGCAGGGAGGGACCCAGTACTTC
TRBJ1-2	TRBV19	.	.	CASSNDRRYGYTF	TGTGCCAGTAGTAACGACAGGCGTTATGGCTACACCTTC
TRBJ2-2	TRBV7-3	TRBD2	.	CASSLTAGGPRTGELFF	TGTGCCAGCAGCTTAACTGCGGGAGGGCCGCGGACCGGGGAGCTGTTTTTT
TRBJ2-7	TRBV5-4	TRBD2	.	CASSRGEAYEQYF	TGTGCCAGCAGCCGGGGGGAGGCCTACGAGCAGTACTTC
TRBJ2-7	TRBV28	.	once	CASSLDGSYEQYF	TGTGCCAGCAGTTTAGACGGCTCCTACGAGCAGTACTTC
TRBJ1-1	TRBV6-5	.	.	CASSPGRGGRAEAFF	TGTGCCAGCAGTCCCGGAAGGGGGGGTAGGGCTGAAGCTTTCTTT
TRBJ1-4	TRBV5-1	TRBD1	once	CASSFSTGKEEKLFF	TGCGCCAGCAGCTTCTCGACAGGGAAAGAAGAAAAACTGTTTTTT
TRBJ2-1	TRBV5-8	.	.	CASRRRAIGNEQFF	TGTGCCAGCAGGAGGCGGGCCATCGGAAATGAGCAGTTCTTC
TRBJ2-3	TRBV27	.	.	CASSGRDFKDTQYF	TGTGCCAGCAGTGGGCGAGACTTTAAAGATACGCAGTATTTT
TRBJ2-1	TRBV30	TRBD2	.	CACPKAGANEQFF	TGTGCCTGCCCGAAGGCGGGAGCAAATGAGCAGTTCTTC
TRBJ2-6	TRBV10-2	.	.	CASSSLSGANVLTF	TGCGCCAGCTCATCCCTCTCTGGGGCCAACGTCCTGACTTTC
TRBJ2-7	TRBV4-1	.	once	CASSQIAQSYEQYF	TGCGCCAGCAGCCAAATAGCCCAATCCTACGAGCAGTACTTC
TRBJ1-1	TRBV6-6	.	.	CASSSPPPMNTEAFF	TGTGCCAGCAGTTCCCCCCCTCCCATGAACACTGAAGCTTTCTTT
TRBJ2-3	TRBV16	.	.	CASKTTRADTQYF	TGTGCCAGCAAGACAACGAGGGCAGATACGCAGTATTTT
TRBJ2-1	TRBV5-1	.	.	CASSFHNEQFF	TGCGCCAGCAGCTTTCACAATGAGCAGTTCTTC
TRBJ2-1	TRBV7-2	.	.	CASSLRLAGFTGGEQFF	TGTGCCAGCAGCTTAAGGCTAGCGGGTTTCACAGGGGGAGAGCAGTTCTTC
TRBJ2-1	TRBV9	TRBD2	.	CASSVRGLAGDSEQFF	TGTGCCAGCAGCGTAAGGGGACTAGCGGGAGATAGTGAGCAGTTCTTC
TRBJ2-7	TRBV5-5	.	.	CASGLRGSVYEQYF	TGTGCCAGCGGTTTAAGGGGGTCCGTCTACGAGCAGTACTTC
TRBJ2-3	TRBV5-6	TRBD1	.	CASSLGGFGTDTQYF	TGTGCCAGCAGCCTAGGGGGCTTCGGCACAGATACGCAGTATTTT
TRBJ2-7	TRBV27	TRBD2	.	CASRPSGGPFEQYF	TGTGCCAGCAGACCCTCGGGAGGGCCGTTCGAGCAGTACTTC
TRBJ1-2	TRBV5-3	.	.	CARSSLTASYGYTF	TGTGCCAGAAGCTCCTTGACAGCTTCCTATGGCTACACCTTC
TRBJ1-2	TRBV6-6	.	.	CASSYAPLGYGYTF	TGTGCCAGCAGTTACGCACCATTAGGCTATGGCTACACCTTC
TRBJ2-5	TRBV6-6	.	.	CASRRPGRDEETQYF	TGTGCCAGCAGGAGGCCGGGACGGGACGAGGAGACCCAGTACTTC
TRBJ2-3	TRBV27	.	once	CASSFTGTDTQYF	TGTGCCAGCAGTTTTACAGGCACAGATACGCAGTATTTT
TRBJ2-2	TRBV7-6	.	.	CASSLGSGRYTGELFF	TGTGCCAGCAGCTTAGGATCAGGGAGGTACACCGGGGAGCTGTTTTTT
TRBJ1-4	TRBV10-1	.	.	CASSATGATNEKLFF	TGCGCCAGCAGTGCCACAGGAGCAACTAATGAAAAACTGTTTTTT